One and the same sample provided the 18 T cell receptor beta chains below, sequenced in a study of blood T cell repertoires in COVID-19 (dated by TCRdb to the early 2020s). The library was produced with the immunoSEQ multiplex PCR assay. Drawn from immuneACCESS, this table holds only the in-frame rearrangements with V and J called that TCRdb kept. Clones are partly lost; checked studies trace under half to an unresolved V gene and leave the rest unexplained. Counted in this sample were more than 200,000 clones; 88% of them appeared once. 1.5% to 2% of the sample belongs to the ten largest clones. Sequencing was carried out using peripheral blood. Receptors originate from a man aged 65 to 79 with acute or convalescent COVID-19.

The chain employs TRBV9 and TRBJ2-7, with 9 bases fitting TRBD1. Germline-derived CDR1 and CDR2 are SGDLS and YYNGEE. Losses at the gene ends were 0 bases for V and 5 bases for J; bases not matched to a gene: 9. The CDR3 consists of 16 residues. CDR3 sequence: CASSVDPDRGVHEQYF. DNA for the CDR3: TGTGCCAGCAGCGTAGACCCGGACAGGGGAGTCCACGAGCAGTACTTC.

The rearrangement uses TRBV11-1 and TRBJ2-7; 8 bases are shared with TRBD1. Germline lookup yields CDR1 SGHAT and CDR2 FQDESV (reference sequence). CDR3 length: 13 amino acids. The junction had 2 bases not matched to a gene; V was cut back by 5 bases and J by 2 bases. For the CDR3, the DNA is TGTGCCAGCAGCAGGACAGGGACCTACGAGCAGTACTTC. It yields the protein CASSRTGTYEQYF. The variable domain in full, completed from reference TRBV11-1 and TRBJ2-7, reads EAEVAQSPRYKITEKSQAVAFWCDPISGHATLYWYRQILGQGPELLVQFQDESVVDDSQLPKDRFSAERLKGVDSTLKIQPAELGDSAMYLCASSRTGTYEQYFGPGTRLTVT.

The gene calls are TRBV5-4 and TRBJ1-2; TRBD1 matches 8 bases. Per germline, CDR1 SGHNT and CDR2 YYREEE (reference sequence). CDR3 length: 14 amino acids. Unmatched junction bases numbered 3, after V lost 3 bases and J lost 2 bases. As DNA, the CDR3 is TGTGCCAGCAGCTCAGGACAGGGAAACTATGGCTACACCTTC. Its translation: CASSSGQGNYGYTF. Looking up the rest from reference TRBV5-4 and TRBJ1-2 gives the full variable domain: ETGVTQSPTHLIKTRGQQVTLRCSSQSGHNTVSWYQQALGQGPQFIFQYYREEENGRGNFPPRFSGLQFPNYSSELNVNALELDDSALYLCASSSGQGNYGYTFGSGTRLTVV.

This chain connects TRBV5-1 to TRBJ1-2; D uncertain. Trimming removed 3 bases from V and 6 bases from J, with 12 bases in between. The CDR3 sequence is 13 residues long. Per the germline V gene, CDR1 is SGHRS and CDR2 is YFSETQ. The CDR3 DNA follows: TGCGCCAGCAGCTACGGCACGGGAAATGGCTACACCTTC. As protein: CASSYGTGNGYTF.

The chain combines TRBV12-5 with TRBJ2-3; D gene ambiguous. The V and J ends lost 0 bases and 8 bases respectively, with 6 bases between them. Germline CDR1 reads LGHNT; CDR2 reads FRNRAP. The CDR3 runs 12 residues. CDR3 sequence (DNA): TGTGCTAGTGGTTTGGTAAGCCCTACGCAGTATTTT. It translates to CASGLVSPTQYF.

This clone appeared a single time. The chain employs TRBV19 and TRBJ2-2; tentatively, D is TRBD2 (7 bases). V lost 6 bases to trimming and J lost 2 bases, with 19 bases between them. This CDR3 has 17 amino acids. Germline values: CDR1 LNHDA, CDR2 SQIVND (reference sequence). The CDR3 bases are TGTGCCAGTAGGACAGGAGGGCTAGCGGTTAACACCGGGGAGCTGTTTTTT. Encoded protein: CASRTGGLAVNTGELFF.

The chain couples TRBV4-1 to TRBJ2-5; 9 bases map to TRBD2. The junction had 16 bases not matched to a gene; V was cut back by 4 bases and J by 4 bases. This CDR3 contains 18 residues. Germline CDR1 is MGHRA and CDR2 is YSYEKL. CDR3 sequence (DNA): TGCGCCAGCAGCCCCTTAGTCGTAGCGGGAGTATTCGGAGAGACCCAGTACTTC. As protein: CASSPLVVAGVFGETQYF.

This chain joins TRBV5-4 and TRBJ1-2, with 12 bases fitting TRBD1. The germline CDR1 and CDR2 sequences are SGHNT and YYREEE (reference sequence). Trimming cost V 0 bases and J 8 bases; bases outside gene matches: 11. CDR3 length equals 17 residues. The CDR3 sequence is CASSLGGQGAHLRGYTF. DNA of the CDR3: TGTGCCAGCAGCTTGGGGGGACAGGGGGCGCACTTGCGGGGCTACACCTTC.

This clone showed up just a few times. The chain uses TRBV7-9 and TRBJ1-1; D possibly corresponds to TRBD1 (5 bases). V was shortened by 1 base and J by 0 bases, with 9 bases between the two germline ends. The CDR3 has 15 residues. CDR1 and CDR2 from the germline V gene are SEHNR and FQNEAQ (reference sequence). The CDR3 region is CASSLVGRVNTEAFF. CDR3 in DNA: TGTGCCAGCAGCTTAGTCGGCAGGGTGAACACTGAAGCTTTCTTT. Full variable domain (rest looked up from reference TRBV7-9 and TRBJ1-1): DTGVSQNPRHKITKRGQNVTFRCDPISEHNRLYWYRQTLGQGPEFLTYFQNEAQLEKSRLLSDRFSAERPKGSFSTLEIQRTEQGDSAMYLCASSLVGRVNTEAFFGQGTRLTVV.

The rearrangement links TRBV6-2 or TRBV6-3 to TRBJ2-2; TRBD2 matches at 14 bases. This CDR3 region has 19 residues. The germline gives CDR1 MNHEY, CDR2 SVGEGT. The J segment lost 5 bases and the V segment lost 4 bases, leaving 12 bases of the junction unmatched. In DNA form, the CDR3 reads TGTGCCAGCAGTTCGATTCCGGGACTAGCGGGAGTAAGGACCGGGGAGCTGTTTTTT. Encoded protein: CASSSIPGLAGVRTGELFF.

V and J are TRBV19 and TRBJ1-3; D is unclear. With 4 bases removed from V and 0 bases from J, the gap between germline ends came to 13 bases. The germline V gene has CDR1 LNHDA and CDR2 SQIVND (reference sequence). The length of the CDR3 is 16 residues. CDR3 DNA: TGTGCCAGTAGTACCCAGCGTATTACCTCTGGAAACACCATATATTTT. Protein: CASSTQRITSGNTIYF.

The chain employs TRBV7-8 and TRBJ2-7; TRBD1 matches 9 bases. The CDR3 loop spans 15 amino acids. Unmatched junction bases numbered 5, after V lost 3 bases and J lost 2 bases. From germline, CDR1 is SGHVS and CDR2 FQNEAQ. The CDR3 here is CASSFSGTGTYEQYF. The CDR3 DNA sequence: TGTGCCAGCAGCTTTTCCGGGACAGGGACCTACGAGCAGTACTTC.

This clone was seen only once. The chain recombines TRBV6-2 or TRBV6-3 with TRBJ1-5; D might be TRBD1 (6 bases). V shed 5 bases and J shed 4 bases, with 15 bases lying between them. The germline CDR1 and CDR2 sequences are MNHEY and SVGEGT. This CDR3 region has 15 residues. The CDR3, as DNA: TGTGCCAGCAGTCGAACCAGGGGAGTTAATCAGCCCCAGCATTTT. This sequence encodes CASSRTRGVNQPQHF.

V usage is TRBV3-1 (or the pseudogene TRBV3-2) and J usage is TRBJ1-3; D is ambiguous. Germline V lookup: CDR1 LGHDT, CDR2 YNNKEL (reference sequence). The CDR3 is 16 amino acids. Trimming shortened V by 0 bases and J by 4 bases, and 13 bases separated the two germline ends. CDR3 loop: CASSQDRGIGGNTIYF. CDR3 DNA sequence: TGTGCCAGCAGCCAAGATCGTGGCATCGGGGGAAACACCATATATTTT.

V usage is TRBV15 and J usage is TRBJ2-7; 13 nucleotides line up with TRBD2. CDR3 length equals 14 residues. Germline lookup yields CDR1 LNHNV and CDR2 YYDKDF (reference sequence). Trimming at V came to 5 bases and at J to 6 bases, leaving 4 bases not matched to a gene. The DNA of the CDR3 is TGTGCCACCAGCGAACGACTAGCGGGAGGCGAGCAGTACTTC. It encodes CATSERLAGGEQYF.

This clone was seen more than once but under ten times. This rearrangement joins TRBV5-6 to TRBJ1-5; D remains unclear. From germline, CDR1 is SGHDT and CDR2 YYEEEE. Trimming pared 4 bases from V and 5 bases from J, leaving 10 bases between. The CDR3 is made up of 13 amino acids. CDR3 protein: CASSGGPDQPQHF. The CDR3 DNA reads TGTGCCAGCAGCGGAGGGCCGGATCAGCCCCAGCATTTT.

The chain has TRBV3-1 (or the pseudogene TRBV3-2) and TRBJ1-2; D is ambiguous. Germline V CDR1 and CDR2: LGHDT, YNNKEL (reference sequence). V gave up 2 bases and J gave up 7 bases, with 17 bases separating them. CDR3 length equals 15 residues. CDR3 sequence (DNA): TGTGCCAGCAGCCAACCCTCGTTCGGCAGAGGTGGCTACACCTTC. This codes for CASSQPSFGRGGYTF.

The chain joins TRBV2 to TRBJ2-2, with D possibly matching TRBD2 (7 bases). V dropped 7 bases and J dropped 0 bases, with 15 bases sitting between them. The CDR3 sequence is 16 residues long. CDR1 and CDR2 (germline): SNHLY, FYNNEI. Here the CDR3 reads CASTKEGGTNTGELFF. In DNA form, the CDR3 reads TGTGCCAGCACCAAGGAGGGGGGGACGAACACCGGGGAGCTGTTTTTT.